This T cell receptor (beta chain) was sequenced for a study of cytomegalovirus exposure and HLA in healthy donors. Findings and caveats of the study: Across HLA loci, a later analysis found differing TCR association rates, with DRB1 most and HLA-C fewest. Later genetic work tied a missense DCLRE1C variant to beta-chain V and J trimming. The CMV antigen specificity of three CMV-associated chains was confirmed through in vitro analysis. In a later analysis, donors in an Asian-associated ancestry cluster reportedly had fewer N-insertions in productive TCRs than the cohort mean.

PCR involved 60 Vbeta and 13 Jbeta primers. Some clones are missing from TCRdb's copy, which holds only in-frame ones; the method was immunoSEQ multiplex PCR. There are roughly 200,000 clones in the sample; approximately 11% occur only once, and 7.8% lies in the top ten. The CDR3 is made up of 16 amino acids. The trim removed 1 base at V and 7 bases at J, leaving 8 bases unmatched. Germline CDR1 is SGHRS and CDR2 is YFSETQ. This clone was seen only a few times. Its antigen is undetermined. The receptor was derived from a man aged 50-59 years in good health and CMV-seropositive. The sequencing sample was made of PBMCs. The chain carries TRBV5-1 and TRBJ2-2; 9 nucleotides match TRBD1. As DNA, the CDR3 is TGCGCCAGCAGCTTGTCTGGGACAGGGTTAGACGGGGAGCTGTTTTTT. Amino acid sequence: CASSLSGTGLDGELFF.